Sequencing of this TCR beta chain was carried out in a study of cytomegalovirus exposure and HLA in healthy donors. As concerns this clone: What it recognizes is unknown.

The study's findings and limits: Later analysis placed DRB1 highest and HLA-C lowest in TCR association rates, which differed by HLA locus.

This PCR relied on a set of 60 Vbeta primers and 13 Jbeta primers. In the original analysis: A later analysis tallied approximately 87 million unique TCR beta chains, around 11 million of them shared. Sequencing was performed with immunoSEQ multiplex PCR; in TCRdb, only in-frame clones are kept and a portion is missing. The V and J calls and clone size are taken from that table; D and trimming were inferred from the DNA. The sample lists about 150,000 clones, approximately 79% seen once, with about 7% in the top ten. Sequencing input: PBMCs. This TCR was sampled from a man aged 35 to 55 in good health and CMV-seropositive.

The CDR3 loop reads CSARDSGELFF. The CDR3 DNA is TGCAGTGCTAGAGACTCCGGGGAGCTGTTTTTT. This chain links TRBV20-1 with TRBJ2-2; D not resolved. Trimming stripped 0 bases from V and 6 bases from J, with 2 bases between. CDR1 and CDR2 (germline): DFQATT, SNEGSKA (reference sequence). The CDR3 has 11 residues.